These T cell receptor beta chains were read from a single sample in a study of CD8+ T cells in alopecia areata. Some clones are missing from TCRdb's copy, which holds only in-frame ones; the method was immunoSEQ multiplex PCR. The table includes about 130,000 clones, roughly three fifths detected once. This sample comprised CD4+ T cells sorted from blood, obtained at week 0. All receptors come from a human donor with alopecia areata. Both conserved end residues are part of each CDR3. A D gene is named only where the DNA matches it firmly. Clone sizes are given selectively: once, few, many, or a class where the clone is expanded.

j_gene	abundance	v_gene	d_gene	CDR3aa	CDR3nt
TRBJ2-3	-	TRBV7-9	TRBD2	CASSFSPIAGGLNTQYF	TGTGCCAGCAGCTTCTCCCCCATAGCGGGGGGGTTGAATACGCAGTATTTT
TRBJ2-3	few	TRBV18	-	CASSPRNKGQYF	TGTGCCAGCTCACCACGAAATAAGGGACAGTATTTT
TRBJ2-6	-	TRBV19	-	CASSIGGSGANVLTF	TGTGCCAGTAGTATTGGTGGCTCTGGGGCCAACGTCCTGACTTTC
TRBJ1-4	-	TRBV5-1	-	CASSLQGSGEKLFF	TGCGCCAGCAGCTTGCAGGGATCCGGTGAAAAACTGTTTTTT
TRBJ2-5	-	TRBV5-6	-	CASSLAGETQYF	TGTGCCAGCAGCTTGGCCGGCGAGACCCAGTACTTC
TRBJ2-1	-	TRBV19	TRBD2	CASSSSGSSYNEQFF	TGTGCCAGTAGTTCTAGCGGGAGCTCCTACAATGAGCAGTTCTTC
TRBJ1-1	-	TRBV29-1	-	CSVSRDKNTEAFF	TGCAGCGTTTCCCGGGACAAGAACACTGAAGCTTTCTTT
TRBJ2-5	once	TRBV2	-	CASRGGGETQYF	TGTGCCAGCAGGGGCGGAGGGGAGACCCAGTACTTC
TRBJ2-2	-	TRBV5-1	TRBD1	CASSWLTGGGEPGELFF	TGCGCCAGCAGCTGGTTGACAGGGGGCGGGGAGCCCGGGGAGCTGTTTTTT
TRBJ2-7	-	TRBV4-1	-	CASSLNPGVDYEQYF	TGCGCCAGCAGCCTCAACCCCGGGGTGGACTACGAGCAGTACTTC